These T cell receptor beta chains were read from a single sample in a study of regulatory T cells in long-lasting Graves disease. TCRdb reprocessed the multiplex PCR reads with MiXCR, giving one entry per CDR3 protein. This table has 620,000 or so distinct CDR3 sequences, 16% appearing once. The same sample was also used in a study of T cells in Graves' hyperthyroidism and ophthalmopathy.

Specimen: peripheral blood mononuclear cells (PBMCs), collected at new diagnosis, from a patient treated with antithyroid drugs. Every receptor here comes from a woman in her twenties or thirties with Graves disease. Each CDR3 is given with its conserved first and last residue. The D gene is left open where the match is weak. Some rows mark clone size as missing; the rest say once, few, many or name a class of expanded clone.

size: NA; V: TRBV24-1; D: NA; J: TRBJ2-2; DNA: TGTGCCACCAGTGAAAATCGTGGGGGGTCGGCGTCGGGGGAGCTGTTTTTT; CDR3: CATSENRGGSASGELFF
size: NA; V: TRBV19; D: TRBD1; J: TRBJ2-7; DNA: TGTGCCAGTAGTCCGCTGGGACAGTCAGCCTACGAGCAGTACTTC; CDR3: CASSPLGQSAYEQYF
size: NA; V: TRBV20-1; D: TRBD1; J: TRBJ2-7; DNA: TGCAGTGAACTGGGACAGGGGTATGCCTACGAGCAGTACTTC; CDR3: CSELGQGYAYEQYF
size: many; V: TRBV28; D: NA; J: TRBJ2-5; DNA: TGTGCCAGCAGGGGGTTAGCCGGCATGAGGACCCAGTACTTC; CDR3: CASRGLAGMRTQYF
size: many; V: TRBV7-2; D: NA; J: TRBJ2-3; DNA: TGTGCCAGCAGCTTCGGGACGTTGAAAGATACGCAGTATTTT; CDR3: CASSFGTLKDTQYF
size: many; V: TRBV27; D: TRBD2; J: TRBJ2-7; DNA: TGTGCCAGCACCGATTCGGGACTAGTTGAGCAGTACTTC; CDR3: CASTDSGLVEQYF
size: few; V: TRBV9; D: NA; J: TRBJ2-7; DNA: TGTGCCAGCAGCGGAGGGGTTTCCTACGAGCAGTACTTC; CDR3: CASSGGVSYEQYF
size: many; V: TRBV7-9; D: NA; J: TRBJ1-1; DNA: TGTGCCAGCAGCTTAGCTAGGGAATCTAACACTGAAGCTTTCTTT; CDR3: CASSLARESNTEAFF
size: few; V: TRBV19; D: NA; J: TRBJ1-1; DNA: TGTGCCAGTAGTATCCTCCGGCAGTGGGCAAACCCAAACACTGAAGCTTTCTTT; CDR3: CASSILRQWANPNTEAFF
size: NA; V: TRBV7-2; D: NA; J: TRBJ2-5; DNA: TGTGCCAGCAGCCCCGAGTTCTGGGACACACAAGAGACCCAGTACTTC; CDR3: CASSPEFWDTQETQYF
size: many; V: TRBV20-1; D: TRBD1; J: TRBJ2-5; DNA: TGCAGTGCCCTGCAGGGGGCGCGGGAGACCCAGTACTTC; CDR3: CSALQGARETQYF
size: NA; V: TRBV20-1; D: NA; J: TRBJ1-6; DNA: TGCAGTGCTTCCCAAGAAACGCATTCACCCCTCCACTTT; CDR3: CSASQETHSPLHF
size: many; V: TRBV3-1; D: NA; J: TRBJ1-1; DNA: TGTGCCAGCAGCCACTCGACAGTGATGAACACTGAAGCTTTCTTT; CDR3: CASSHSTVMNTEAFF
size: NA; V: TRBV20-1; D: TRBD1; J: TRBJ2-7; DNA: TGCAGTGCTAGAGCCCCGGGACAGGGTTACGAGCAGTACTTC; CDR3: CSARAPGQGYEQYF
size: many; V: TRBV18; D: NA; J: TRBJ1-5; DNA: TGTGCCAGCTCACCTCAGGGGAACAATCAGCCCCAGCATTTT; CDR3: CASSPQGNNQPQHF
size: NA; V: TRBV7-3; D: NA; J: TRBJ2-7; DNA: TGTGCCAGCAGCTTAGCTGCAGGGATTTTCACCGAGCAGTACTTC; CDR3: CASSLAAGIFTEQYF
size: many; V: TRBV27; D: NA; J: TRBJ2-7; DNA: TGTGCCAGCAGTTTAGCCCCCGGTGCCTACGAGCAGTACTTC; CDR3: CASSLAPGAYEQYF
size: few; V: TRBV19; D: TRBD1; J: TRBJ2-5; DNA: TGTGCCAGTAACGACAGGGGGCGAGTAGAGACCCAGTACTTC; CDR3: CASNDRGRVETQYF
size: NA; V: TRBV7-2; D: TRBD2; J: TRBJ2-3; DNA: TGTGCCAGCGGACTAGCGGGACGCACAGATACGCAGTATTTT; CDR3: CASGLAGRTDTQYF
size: many; V: TRBV27; D: TRBD2; J: TRBJ2-5; DNA: TGTGCCAGCAGTCCTACGCGGGGGGGCGGAGAGACCCAGTACTTC; CDR3: CASSPTRGGGETQYF
size: many; V: TRBV11-3; D: NA; J: TRBJ2-1; DNA: TGTGCCAGCAGCACGGGGTATGAGCAGTTCTTC; CDR3: CASSTGYEQFF
size: many; V: TRBV2; D: NA; J: TRBJ1-6; DNA: TGTGCCAGCGGGGGAGCACCCCTCCACTTT; CDR3: CASGGAPLHF
size: NA; V: TRBV20-1; D: NA; J: TRBJ2-2; DNA: TGCAGTGCACGGCTTAACACCGGGGAGCTGTTTTTT; CDR3: CSARLNTGELFF
size: NA; V: TRBV20-1; D: NA; J: TRBJ2-1; DNA: TGCAGTGCTAGGGGCCCTTTCCAGAGCTCCTACAATGAGCAGTTCTTC; CDR3: CSARGPFQSSYNEQFF
size: NA; V: TRBV6-2/TRBV6-3; D: TRBD2; J: TRBJ2-3; DNA: TGTGCCAGCAGTGAACAGGTAGCGGGAGGGGGAACAGATACGCAGTATTTT; CDR3: CASSEQVAGGGTDTQYF
size: NA; V: TRBV19; D: NA; J: TRBJ2-6; DNA: TGTGCCGGAAGGACAGTCGGGGCCAACGTCCTGACTTTC; CDR3: CAGRTVGANVLTF
size: many; V: TRBV2; D: NA; J: TRBJ2-7; DNA: TGTGCCAGCAGTGGAAACACCGTGTCCTACGAGCAGTACTTC; CDR3: CASSGNTVSYEQYF
size: many; V: TRBV28; D: TRBD2; J: TRBJ2-7; DNA: TGTGCCAGCAGTTCGCTAGGACTAGGCTCCTACGAGCAGTACTTC; CDR3: CASSSLGLGSYEQYF
size: many; V: TRBV28; D: NA; J: TRBJ2-7; DNA: TGTGCCGGTCAAAATGGCCGCCCTCCCTACGAGCAGTACTTC; CDR3: CAGQNGRPPYEQYF
size: few; V: TRBV6-5; D: TRBD2; J: TRBJ2-1; DNA: TGTGCCAGCAGTTACTGGACTAGCGGGAGGGACAATGAGCAGTTCTTC; CDR3: CASSYWTSGRDNEQFF
size: many; V: TRBV28; D: TRBD1; J: TRBJ1-1; DNA: TGTGCCAGCAGTACCTCATCCGGTGGGACAGGGCGTCATGAAGCTTTCTTT; CDR3: CASSTSSGGTGRHEAFF
size: NA; V: TRBV9; D: NA; J: TRBJ2-1; DNA: TGTGCCAGCAGCGTGGTAGGTGGGAGCTCCTACAATGAGCAGTTCTTC; CDR3: CASSVVGGSSYNEQFF
size: few; V: TRBV4-1; D: TRBD2; J: TRBJ2-7; DNA: TGCGCCAGCAGCGACCCGGGACTAGCGGGAGCCACCTACTACGAGCAGTACTTC; CDR3: CASSDPGLAGATYYEQYF
size: few; V: TRBV10-3; D: NA; J: TRBJ2-3; DNA: TGTGCCCTCGGTCGGGAGACAGATACGCAGTATTTT; CDR3: CALGRETDTQYF
size: few; V: TRBV10-3; D: TRBD1; J: TRBJ1-4; DNA: TGTGCCATCAGACAGGGGTCGACTAATGAAAAACTGTTTTTT; CDR3: CAIRQGSTNEKLFF
size: many; V: TRBV7-8; D: NA; J: TRBJ2-1; DNA: TGTGCCAGCAGCTCATCCAGCTTGTACAATGAGCAGTTCTTC; CDR3: CASSSSSLYNEQFF
size: many; V: TRBV28; D: TRBD2; J: TRBJ2-3; DNA: TGTGCCAGCAGTTTCGGGGGGGGGGGAGATACGCAGTATTTT; CDR3: CASSFGGGGDTQYF
size: NA; V: TRBV11-2; D: TRBD2; J: TRBJ2-2; DNA: TGTGCCAGCAGCCAAGGGACTAGCGGGAGGGGAAGAGCGGGGGAGCTGTTTTTT; CDR3: CASSQGTSGRGRAGELFF
size: NA; V: TRBV10-1; D: TRBD2; J: TRBJ2-7; DNA: TGCGCCAGTACGCTGAGCGGGGCCTACGAGCAGTACTTC; CDR3: CASTLSGAYEQYF
size: NA; V: TRBV24-1; D: TRBD2; J: TRBJ2-7; DNA: TGTGCCACCAGTGATGCTAGCGGGAGGGCCCCCTACGAGCAGTACTTC; CDR3: CATSDASGRAPYEQYF
size: few; V: TRBV7-2; D: NA; J: TRBJ1-6; DNA: TGTGCCAGCAGTCCACCCCTTAGCGCCCTCCACTTT; CDR3: CASSPPLSALHF
size: few; V: TRBV12-3/TRBV12-4; D: TRBD1; J: TRBJ2-4; DNA: TGTGCCAGCAGTCTTACAGGGGCCGGGAACATTCAGTACTTC; CDR3: CASSLTGAGNIQYF